Listed here is a single T cell receptor beta chain. Germline CDR1 reads SQVTM; CDR2 reads ANQGSEA. The germline V and J ends were trimmed by 6 bases and 4 bases, with 15 bases remaining between them. The CDR3 sequence is 13 residues long. Only in-frame clones appear in the TCRdb table, and some are missing; sequencing was by immunoSEQ multiplex PCR. The table shows 2 million to 3 million clones, with 90% to 95% occurring only once. This specimen comes from a study of shared clonotypes between healthy human individuals. This TCR was recovered from a man younger than 35 in good health. Some clones in this sample may be carry-over from other donors' samples. The chain joins TRBV29-1 to TRBJ1-1; a weak D match, TRBD1 (6 bases). The sequenced sample consisted of naive CD4+ T cells from PBMCs. As to subset: CD45RA+ positively selected. The CDR3: CSVLGGRSTEAFF. CDR3 DNA sequence: TGCAGCGTCCTAGGGGGGCGGAGCACTGAAGCTTTCTTT.